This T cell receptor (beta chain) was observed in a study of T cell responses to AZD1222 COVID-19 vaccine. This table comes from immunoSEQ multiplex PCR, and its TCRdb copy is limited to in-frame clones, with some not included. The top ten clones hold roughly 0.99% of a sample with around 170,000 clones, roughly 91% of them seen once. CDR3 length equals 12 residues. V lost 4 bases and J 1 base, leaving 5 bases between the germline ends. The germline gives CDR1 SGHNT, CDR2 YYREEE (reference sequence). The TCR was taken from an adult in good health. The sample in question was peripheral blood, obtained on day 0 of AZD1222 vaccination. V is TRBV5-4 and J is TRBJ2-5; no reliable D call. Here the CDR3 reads CASSLPQETQYF. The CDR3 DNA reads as TGTGCCAGCAGCCTCCCCCAAGAGACCCAGTACTTC.